Each of the 22 T cell receptor beta chains below was sequenced from the same sample in a study of shared clonotypes between healthy human individuals. Profiled with immunoSEQ multiplex PCR; TCRdb holds only in-frame clones, not every one. The sample lists 850,000 to 1,200,000 clones; about 76% were seen once. Sample: memory CD4+ T cells sorted from blood. Subset denoted: CD45RA-negative fraction. These receptors came from a man in his late teens or twenties in good health.

Details on this clone: Other DNA sequences from this sample encode an identical CDR3 as well. The chain combines TRBV2 with TRBJ1-6, with D unclear. V lost 6 bases and J lost 0, with 9 bases in between. Germline CDR1 and CDR2: SNHLY and FYNNEI. The CDR3 sequence is 15 residues long. The CDR3 DNA is TGTGCCAGCAGGGCGGGAAGCTCCTATAATTCACCCCTCCACTTT. Protein: CASRAGSSYNSPLHF. Filled out from reference TRBV2 and TRBJ1-6, the complete variable domain reads EPEVTQTPSHQVTQMGQEVILRCVPISNHLYFYWYRQILGQKVEFLVSFYNNEISEKSEIFDDQFSVERPDGSNFTLKIRSTKLEDSAMYFCASRAGSSYNSPLHFGNGTRLTVT.

The chain combines TRBV6-5 with TRBJ2-7, with 7 bases aligning to TRBD2. The V gene end was trimmed by 6 bases and the J gene end by 7 bases; junction bases not matched to a gene: 15. The CDR3 is made up of 15 amino acids. Germline V gene lookup returns CDR1 MNHEY and CDR2 SVGAGI. CDR3 amino acids: CASRLRVSGLGEQYF. CDR3 in DNA: TGTGCCAGCAGACTAAGAGTTAGCGGGCTTGGGGAGCAGTACTTC.

The rearrangement links TRBV7-2 to TRBJ2-3; D is unclear. CDR3 length: 12 residues. The V end lost 2 bases, the J end lost 5 bases, and 5 bases lay between the germline ends. Germline loops: CDR1 SGHTA, CDR2 FQGNSA. The CDR3 sequence: CASSLTVDTQYF. DNA of the CDR3: TGTGCCAGCAGCTTAACGGTAGATACGCAGTATTTT. Looking up the rest from reference TRBV7-2 and TRBJ2-3 gives the full variable domain: GAGVSQSPSNKVTEKGKDVELRCDPISGHTALYWYRQSLGQGLEFLIYFQGNSAPDKSGLPSDRFSAERTGGSVSTLTIQRTQQEDSAVYLCASSLTVDTQYFGPGTRLTVL.

The chain carries TRBV6-1 and TRBJ1-5; no clear D gene. V was shortened by 8 bases and J by 3 bases, with 5 bases between the two germline ends. CDR1 MNHNS and CDR2 SASEGT come from the germline V gene. The CDR3 runs to 11 residues. The CDR3 region is CASSANQPQHF. CDR3 coding DNA: TGTGCCAGCTCCGCCAATCAGCCCCAGCATTTT.

The chain uses TRBV5-1 and TRBJ2-1; D perhaps matches TRBD2 (6 bases). The germline V gene has CDR1 SGHRS and CDR2 YFSETQ. The CDR3 is 14 residues long. V dropped 4 bases and J dropped 8 bases, with 16 bases sitting between them. CDR3 residues: CASSPGVAAYEQFF. In DNA, the CDR3 is TGCGCCAGCAGCCCGGGGGTAGCGGCGTATGAGCAGTTCTTC.

In this sample, this clone turned up once. This sequence joins TRBV6-5 and TRBJ1-2; TRBD1 matches at 7 bases. CDR3 length: 15 residues. J gave up 8 bases and V 0 bases, and 9 bases lay outside the gene matches. CDR1 is MNHEY and CDR2 is SVGAGI in the germline V gene. The CDR3 DNA reads as TGTGCCAGCAGTTACTCGAGCAGGGGGAAAGAAGGCTACACCTTC. Translation gives CASSYSSRGKEGYTF.

The chain is built from TRBV5-1 and TRBJ1-1, with a possible D match to TRBD1 (5 bases). Trimming took 4 bases from V and 1 from J, leaving 11 bases between them. CDR1 and CDR2 (germline): SGHRS, YFSETQ. The CDR3 spans 14 residues. CDR3 loop: CASSPGPTNTEAFF. The CDR3 DNA sequence: TGCGCCAGCAGCCCGGGACCTACGAACACTGAAGCTTTCTTT.

Regarding this clone: The same CDR3 can be traced to other DNA sequences in this sample. J is TRBJ2-3 and V is TRBV19, with 9 bases lining up with TRBD2. Per germline, CDR1 LNHDA and CDR2 SQIVND (reference sequence). Trimming took 6 bases from V and 3 from J; bases not matched to a gene: 4. CDR3 size: 14 residues. The CDR3 spells CASRRAGGTDTQYF. CDR3 sequence (DNA): TGTGCCAGTAGGAGGGCGGGGGGGACAGATACGCAGTATTTT.

V usage is TRBV5-1 and J usage is TRBJ2-2, with 8 bases that match TRBD2. Germline CDR1 reads SGHRS; CDR2 reads YFSETQ. The CDR3 is 16 amino acids. J gave up 4 bases and V 1 base, and 6 bases lay outside the gene matches. The CDR3 here is CASSLITSGLTGELFF. The CDR3 DNA sequence: TGCGCCAGCAGCTTGATTACTAGCGGCCTCACCGGGGAGCTGTTTTTT.

The chain joins TRBV30 to TRBJ1-1; 10 bases fit TRBD1. Germline V gene sequence: CDR1 GTSNPN, CDR2 SVGIG (reference sequence). The CDR3 runs to 13 residues. V trimming: 6 bases; J trimming: 5 bases; junction bases outside the gene matches: 6. The CDR3 region is CACDRGRETEAFF. CDR3 DNA: TGTGCCTGCGACAGGGGGCGAGAGACTGAAGCTTTCTTT.

This clone occurred a few times. The chain couples TRBV7-9 to TRBJ1-1; D is undetermined. Trimming took 6 bases from V and 6 from J, leaving 17 bases between them. Germline V gene data show CDR1 as SEHNR and CDR2 as FQNEAQ (reference sequence). This CDR3 has 14 residues. CDR3 coding DNA: TGTGCCAGCAGTCCCGACCTCACCTCGTCTGAAGCTTTCTTT. This encodes CASSPDLTSSEAFF.

The rearrangement links TRBV4-2 to TRBJ2-1; 9 bases line up with TRBD2. CDR3 length equals 14 residues. The germline gives CDR1 LGHNA, CDR2 YNFKEQ. The V and J ends lost 4 bases and 8 bases, in that order; junction bases with no gene match: 6. The CDR3 DNA is TGTGCCAGCAGCCCTCGGACTAGCGTAGATGAGCAGTTCTTC. It encodes CASSPRTSVDEQFF.

The table lists this clone with a count of one. The V and J genes are TRBV7-2 and TRBJ1-2; no firm D call. Trimming removed 5 bases from V and 7 bases from J, with 11 bases in between. The CDR3 consists of 12 residues. Germline V gene data show CDR1 as SGHTA and CDR2 as FQGNSA. As DNA, the CDR3 is TGTGCCAGCAGCCCAGACCCGGGTGGCTACACCTTC. Translation: CASSPDPGGYTF.

V gene TRBV7-8 combines with J gene TRBJ2-1; 9 bases fit TRBD2. V dropped 2 bases and J dropped 7; count of bases not matched to a gene: 9. This CDR3 is 16 amino acids long. Per germline, CDR1 SGHVS and CDR2 FQNEAQ. The CDR3 is CASSLNGGRAGNEQFF. The CDR3 region has the DNA TGTGCCAGCAGCTTAAATGGCGGGAGGGCTGGAAATGAGCAGTTCTTC.

This clone was recorded a few times. The chain is built from TRBV12-5 and TRBJ1-6; 7 bases match TRBD1. V shed 5 bases, J shed 7 bases, and the junction held 5 bases outside the gene matches. Germline-derived CDR1 and CDR2 are LGHNT and FRNRAP. This CDR3 spans 14 amino acids. CDR3 coding DNA: TGTGCTAGTGGTGGGGACAGTGGAAATTCACCCCTCCACTTT. Residues: CASGGDSGNSPLHF.

The chain employs TRBV9 and TRBJ2-7, with D tentatively TRBD1 or TRBD2 (5 bases each). Trimming took off 4 bases at V and 0 bases at J, with 14 bases between the two ends. There are 15 residues in the CDR3. Germline assignment: CDR1 SGDLS and CDR2 YYNGEE. The CDR3 is CASSLRDGISYEQYF. The CDR3 DNA follows: TGTGCCAGCAGCCTACGGGACGGGATCTCCTACGAGCAGTACTTC.

The chain recombines TRBV18 with TRBJ2-1; a possible D gene is TRBD2 (6 bases). V gave up 3 bases and J gave up 10 bases, with 7 bases separating them. CDR1 and CDR2 (germline): KGHSH, LQKENI. The CDR3 totals 11 residues. The CDR3 reads CASSPAGEQFF. DNA for the CDR3: TGTGCCAGCTCACCCGCGGGGGAGCAGTTCTTC. Drawing the rest from reference TRBV18 and TRBJ2-1, the complete variable domain is NAGVMQNPRHLVRRRGQEARLRCSPMKGHSHVYWYRQLPEEGLKFMVYLQKENIIDESGMPKERFSAEFPKEGPSILRIQQVVRGDSAAYFCASSPAGEQFFGPGTRLTVL.

This chain joins TRBV5-4 and TRBJ2-5; the match to TRBD2 covers 7 bases. CDR3 size: 15 residues. V shed 1 base and J 2 bases; nucleotides not matched to a gene: 5. In germline, CDR1 is SGHNT, CDR2 YYREEE (reference sequence). The DNA of the CDR3 is TGTGCCAGCAGCTTGACTAGCGTTCTACAAGAGACCCAGTACTTC. It encodes CASSLTSVLQETQYF. Supplemented by reference TRBV5-4 and TRBJ2-5, the full variable domain reads ETGVTQSPTHLIKTRGQQVTLRCSSQSGHNTVSWYQQALGQGPQFIFQYYREEENGRGNFPPRFSGLQFPNYSSELNVNALELDDSALYLCASSLTSVLQETQYFGPGTRLLVL.

This clone was observed once. The CDR3 reads CAISQPGQGPNQPQHF. The CDR3 region has the DNA TGTGCCATCAGCCAACCGGGACAGGGGCCCAATCAGCCCCAGCATTTT. This chain uses TRBV10-3 with TRBJ1-5, with 10 bases identical to TRBD1. CDR1 and CDR2 (germline): ENHRY, SYGVKD. V lost 6 bases, J lost 3 bases, and 8 bases stayed unmatched. CDR3 length equals 16 residues.

This chain joins TRBV30 and TRBJ2-7; D is perhaps TRBD1 or TRBD2 (6 bases each). The CDR3 totals 11 residues. Trimming shortened V by 5 bases and J by 10 bases, and 15 bases separated the two germline ends. Germline CDR1 reads GTSNPN; CDR2 reads SVGIG (reference sequence). The CDR3, as DNA: TGTGCCTGGGGGGACATCGGGAGACAGTACTTC. Its protein is CAWGDIGRQYF.

The V gene is TRBV7-9, the J gene TRBJ2-1, with TRBD1 matching over 8 bases. The CDR3 is 18 amino acids. Losses at the gene ends were 7 bases for V and 1 base for J; bases not matched to a gene: 15. Germline V lookup: CDR1 SEHNR, CDR2 FQNEAQ (reference sequence). The CDR3, as DNA: TGTGCCAGCATGCTAGTAAATATCAGGGGGCTTTCCTACAATGAGCAGTTCTTC. It specifies CASMLVNIRGLSYNEQFF.

The rearrangement joins TRBV2 to TRBJ2-3; TRBD2 agrees at 12 bases. CDR1 and CDR2 (germline): SNHLY, FYNNEI. Trimming took 6 bases from V and 3 from J; bases not matched to a gene: 4. The CDR3 length is 15 residues. The CDR3 DNA follows: TGTGCCAGCAGGACGGGACTAGCGGGTACAGATACGCAGTATTTT. It encodes CASRTGLAGTDTQYF.